This T cell receptor beta chain was profiled in a study of molecular identifiers for immune sequencing clone quantification. This CDR3 is 11 amino acids long. Germline V CDR1 and CDR2: SGDLS, YYNGEE. Trimming took 0 bases from V and 5 from J, leaving 3 bases between them. Sequencing libraries of naive CD8 cells derived from around 20,000 to 990,000 sorted cells with 10%, 30% or 50% RNA. For naive CD8 T cells, sorting used the CD8+CD4-CCR7+CD45RA+ phenotype. Bulk TCR libraries were made with methods that had been previously described and with listed TCR primers. TCRdb reanalysed the PCR reads using MiXCR and keeps one entry per CDR3 protein. The data show hundreds of thousands of distinct CDR3 sequences, around 25% seen once. Study-wide points: Effector cells had over 98% of their molecules in clones above 20 RNA copies, while naive cells had under 1%.

This clonotype occurred a few times. Its target is unknown. Sequenced: naive CD8+ T cells from blood, with Jurkat cell RNA spiked in. The subset was: FACS-sorted CD8+CD4-CCR7+CD45RA+ naive T cells. This rearrangement joins TRBV9 to TRBJ2-7, with D uncertain. The sequence derives from a human donor in good health. Some libraries in this study had Jurkat cell RNA spiked in. The DNA of the CDR3 is TGTGCCAGCAGCGTAGCCCACGAGCAGTACTTC. It encodes CASSVAHEQYF.